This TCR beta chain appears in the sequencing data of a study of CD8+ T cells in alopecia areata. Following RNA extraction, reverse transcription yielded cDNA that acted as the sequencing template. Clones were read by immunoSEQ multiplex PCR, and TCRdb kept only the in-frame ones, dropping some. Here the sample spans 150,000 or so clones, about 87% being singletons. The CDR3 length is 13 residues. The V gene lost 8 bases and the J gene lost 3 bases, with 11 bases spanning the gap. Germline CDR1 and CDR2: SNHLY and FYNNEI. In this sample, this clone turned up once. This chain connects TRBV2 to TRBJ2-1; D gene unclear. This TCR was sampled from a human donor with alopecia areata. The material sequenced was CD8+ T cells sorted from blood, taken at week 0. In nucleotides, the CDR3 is TGTGCCAGCGCGCTAGTTGACTACAATGAGCAGTTCTTC. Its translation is CASALVDYNEQFF.